The 23 T cell receptor beta chains given below trace back to one sample, sequenced in a study of CD8 T cells in Susac syndrome. An input of roughly 0.5 to 1 ug of RNA was subjected to reverse transcription using random hexamers. TCRdb independently ran MiXCR on the immunoSEQ multiplex PCR reads; one entry per CDR3 protein. The sample holds some 99,000 distinct CDR3 sequences; around 97% are singletons and the top ten take 0.096%. The source material was CD4+ T cells from PBMCs. The source is a human donor in good health.

The CDR3 sequence is CASSVADSFPYNEQFF. The CDR3 DNA is TGTGCCAGCAGCGTGGCGGACAGTTTCCCCTACAATGAGCAGTTCTTC. This chain joins TRBV9 and TRBJ2-1; perhaps TRBD1 as D (6 bases). Trimming took 2 bases from V and 2 from J, leaving 14 bases between them. The CDR3 is 16 amino acids. Germline V lookup: CDR1 SGDLS, CDR2 YYNGEE. Together with reference TRBV9 and TRBJ2-1, the CDR3 gives the full variable domain: DSGVTQTPKHLITATGQRVTLRCSPRSGDLSVYWYQQSLDQGLQFLIQYYNGEERAKGNILERFSAQQFPDLHSELNLSSLELGDSALYFCASSVADSFPYNEQFFGPGTRLTVL.

CDR3 in DNA: TGCAGTGCTAGAGATGCCCAGCGGGGGAACTACGAGCAGTACTTC. This translates into CSARDAQRGNYEQYF. This chain connects TRBV20-1 to TRBJ2-7; 8 nucleotides align to TRBD2. CDR3 length equals 15 residues. V was pared by 0 bases and J by 3 bases, with 7 bases of the junction left unmatched. Germline V CDR1 and CDR2: DFQATT, SNEGSKA (reference sequence).

The chain has TRBV2 and TRBJ1-5; the match to TRBD1 covers 9 bases. The V and J ends lost 8 bases and 2 bases, in that order; junction bases with no gene match: 4. CDR3 length: 14 residues. CDR1 and CDR2 from the germline V gene are SNHLY and FYNNEI. CDR3 region: CASQDRGGNQPQHF. Written as DNA, the CDR3 is TGTGCCAGCCAAGACAGGGGGGGCAATCAGCCCCAGCATTTT.

The V and J genes are TRBV7-8 and TRBJ1-6; D may be TRBD1 (6 bases). V shed 5 bases and J shed 7 bases, with 12 bases lying between them. Germline V gene sequence: CDR1 SGHVS, CDR2 FQNEAQ. The CDR3 length is 14 residues. The CDR3 region is CASSAGDWNSPLHF. The CDR3 nucleotides read TGTGCCAGCAGCGCAGGGGACTGGAATTCACCCCTCCACTTT.

Of note for this clonotype: No DNA is shown, since the ends of the CDR3 on it are uncertain; the CDR3 is the one TCRdb lists. The chain couples TRBV9 to TRBJ1-5. The CDR3 has 15 amino acids, counting both end residues. Germline CDR1 reads SGDLS; CDR2 reads YYNGEE. This CDR3 is CASSAPGWTISPSIF.

The chain has TRBV19 and TRBJ2-5; weak D call: TRBD2 (5 bases). The length of the CDR3 is 13 residues. Germline V gene sequence: CDR1 LNHDA, CDR2 SQIVND (reference sequence). With 5 bases removed from V and 5 bases from J, the gap between germline ends came to 12 bases. CDR3: CASSGSSAETQYF. For the CDR3, the DNA is TGTGCCAGTAGTGGGAGTTCAGCGGAGACCCAGTACTTC.

The rearrangement uses TRBV29-1 and TRBJ1-3; D not certain. Germline-derived CDR1 and CDR2 are SQVTM and ANQGSEA. The ends were cut back, 3 bases at V and 4 bases at J, with 7 bases in the middle. The length of the CDR3 is 12 residues. The chain's CDR3 is CSVELGGNTIYF. CDR3 DNA sequence: TGCAGCGTTGAGCTCGGGGGAAACACCATATATTTT.

The chain has TRBV25-1 and TRBJ2-2; TRBD2 aligns across 12 bases. Germline assignment: CDR1 MGHDK and CDR2 SYGVNS. Trimming cost V 0 bases and J 5 bases; bases outside gene matches: 10. CDR3 length equals 19 residues. CDR3 region: CASSEYGSRTSGRTGELFF. The CDR3 coding sequence is TGTGCCAGCAGTGAATACGGTAGTCGTACTAGCGGGAGGACCGGGGAGCTGTTTTTT.

The chain has TRBV20-1 and TRBJ2-5; D possibly matches TRBD1 or TRBD2 (5 bases each). This CDR3 comprises 15 residues. CDR1 DFQATT and CDR2 SNEGSKA come from the germline V gene (reference sequence). The CDR3 reads CSPSGAGRGQETQYF. The CDR3 DNA reads TGCAGCCCCAGTGGGGCGGGTAGGGGACAAGAGACCCAGTACTTC.

The chain employs TRBV29-1 and TRBJ2-3; 10 bases are a match to TRBD2. J was trimmed by 6 bases and V by 6 bases; bases with no gene match: 12. This CDR3 comprises 15 residues. The V gene's germline CDR1 is SQVTM and CDR2 ANQGSEA. The CDR3 spells CSVAGGPDHPDTQYF. As DNA, the CDR3 is TGCAGCGTAGCGGGGGGGCCTGATCATCCCGATACGCAGTATTTT.

V is TRBV7-3 and J is TRBJ2-6, with no clear D. Between the trimmed V and J ends, which lost 1 base and 0 bases, there was a span of 4 bases. The CDR3 is 15 amino acids. Germline values: CDR1 SGHTA, CDR2 FQGTGA. The CDR3 loop reads CASSLSLSGANVLTF. For the CDR3, the DNA is TGTGCCAGCAGCTTAAGCCTCTCTGGGGCCAACGTCCTGACTTTC.

The rearrangement links TRBV6-5 to TRBJ2-7; 9 bases line up with TRBD1. There are 14 residues in the CDR3. Trimming removed 6 bases from V and 5 bases from J; junction bases left unmatched: 8. Germline CDR1 is MNHEY and CDR2 is SVGAGI. The CDR3 region is CASREGQGPHEQYF. Here the CDR3 DNA reads TGTGCCAGCAGAGAGGGACAGGGCCCTCACGAGCAGTACTTC.

The rearrangement links TRBV7-9 to TRBJ2-2; no definite D call. The V end lost 5 bases, the J end lost 4 bases, and 8 bases lay between the germline ends. Germline assignment: CDR1 SEHNR and CDR2 FQNEAQ (reference sequence). The CDR3 is 13 amino acids. This CDR3 is CASSPGPTGELFF. For the CDR3, the DNA is TGTGCCAGCAGCCCCGGCCCCACCGGGGAGCTGTTTTTT.

The gene calls are TRBV10-3 and TRBJ1-2, with 11 nucleotides matching TRBD1. The germline V gene has CDR1 ENHRY and CDR2 SYGVKD. There are 13 residues in the CDR3. V lost 5 bases to trimming and J lost 7 bases; unmatched junction nucleotides: 3. The CDR3 nucleotides read TGTGCCATCAGTCAGGACAGGGGGCTTGGCTACACCTTC. Amino acids: CAISQDRGLGYTF.

This clonotype appeared a single time. The V gene is TRBV6-4, the J gene TRBJ2-1; possibly TRBD1 or TRBD2 for D (5 bases each). In germline, CDR1 is MRHNA, CDR2 SNTAGT. The ends were cut back, 4 bases at V and 3 bases at J, with 16 bases in the middle. This CDR3 spans 16 amino acids. The CDR3 protein is CASSVRDGLGYNEQFF. The CDR3 coding sequence is TGTGCCAGCAGTGTAAGGGACGGATTAGGCTACAATGAGCAGTTCTTC.

The chain has TRBV20-1 and TRBJ2-5; maybe TRBD2 (5 bases). The CDR3 runs 16 residues. V lost 0 bases and J 7 bases, leaving 21 bases between the germline ends. Per the germline V gene, CDR1 is DFQATT and CDR2 is SNEGSKA (reference sequence). In DNA form, the CDR3 reads TGCAGTGCTAGAGATCGAAAAACGTCGCCGGAGGTGACCCAGTACTTC. Translated: CSARDRKTSPEVTQYF.

The chain is built from TRBV6-1 and TRBJ1-2; a weak D match, TRBD1 (5 bases). The CDR3 extends over 17 amino acids. Between the trimmed V and J ends, which lost 5 bases and 8 bases, there was a span of 27 bases. Germline lookup yields CDR1 MNHNS and CDR2 SASEGT. CDR3 in DNA: TGTGCCAGCAGTCGCGGTAGTATCGGGACCGGCTTTGGGGGCTACACCTTC. Protein sequence: CASSRGSIGTGFGGYTF.

This clonotype was recorded only once. The V gene is TRBV14, the J gene TRBJ2-2; D unresolved. CDR3 length: 13 amino acids. Germline V gene lookup returns CDR1 SGHDN and CDR2 FVKESK. Between the trimmed V and J ends, which lost 4 bases and 4 bases, there was a span of 7 bases. The DNA of the CDR3 is TGTGCCAGCAGCCCGCGGTTCACCGGGGAGCTGTTTTTT. It is translated as CASSPRFTGELFF.

In this sample, this clonotype turned up once. The genes are TRBV6-4 and TRBJ2-2; TRBD2 aligns across 7 bases. Trimming removed 4 bases from V and 7 bases from J; junction bases left unmatched: 6. Germline V gives CDR1 MRHNA, CDR2 SNTAGT. There are 14 residues in the CDR3. CDR3 sequence: CASSVREDVGELFF. The DNA of the CDR3 is TGTGCCAGCAGTGTACGGGAGGATGTCGGGGAGCTGTTTTTT.

The genes are TRBV7-2 and TRBJ1-1, with TRBD1 matching 7 bases. The germline gives CDR1 SGHTA, CDR2 FQGNSA. CDR3 size: 16 residues. V lost 4 bases, J lost 10 bases, and 18 bases stayed unmatched. CDR3 DNA: TGTGCCAGCAGCTCGGAAGCCGGGACAGACTTAGGCGTAGCTTTCTTT. It is translated as CASSSEAGTDLGVAFF.

The chain combines TRBV30 with TRBJ1-5; D gene ambiguous. V lost 0 bases and J 1 base, leaving 7 bases between the germline ends. Germline V gene sequence: CDR1 GTSNPN, CDR2 SVGIG (reference sequence). CDR3 length: 14 amino acids. The DNA for the CDR3 is TGTGCCTGGAGTGTCTCCCGCAGCAATCAGCCCCAGCATTTT. Translated, it gives CAWSVSRSNQPQHF. Together with reference TRBV30 and TRBJ1-5, the CDR3 gives the full variable domain: SQTIHQWPATLVQPVGSPLSLECTVEGTSNPNLYWYRQAAGRGLQLLFYSVGIGQISSEVPQNLSASRPQDRQFILSSKKLLLSDSGFYLCAWSVSRSNQPQHFGDGTRLSIL.

The rearrangement links TRBV6-2 or TRBV6-3 to TRBJ2-7, with 10 bases matching TRBD2. CDR1 and CDR2 (germline): MNHEY, SVGEGT. The CDR3 length is 18 residues. V lost 6 bases to trimming and J lost 3 bases; unmatched junction nucleotides: 17. The CDR3: CASSSTDRSGGALYEQYF. In DNA form, the CDR3 reads TGTGCCAGCAGCTCAACAGACCGCAGCGGGGGGGCCCTCTACGAGCAGTACTTC.

This clonotype has just one count. The chain recombines TRBV30 with TRBJ2-3; tentatively, D is TRBD1 or TRBD2 (5 bases each). Germline CDR1 is GTSNPN and CDR2 is SVGIG (reference sequence). V was trimmed by 1 base and J by 4 bases, leaving 12 bases between them. The CDR3 is 14 amino acids. The CDR3 DNA sequence: TGTGCCTGGAGTGGACGGGGCCTGGCAGATACGCAGTATTTT. It encodes CAWSGRGLADTQYF.